This entry lists 22 T cell receptor beta chains sequenced from one sample in a study of T-cell memory formation after mild COVID-19. TCRdb processed the 5' RACE reads anew with MiXCR; each CDR3 protein has one entry. The sample holds approximately 82,000 distinct CDR3 sequences, about 13% seen once. Sequenced input: PBMCs or a T cell subset sorted from them (not recorded which). These receptors all stem from a man between 18 and 35 years old who had mild COVID-19 (a few samples of this study predate the infection). Cell type and time point are not known.

There are a few counts of this clonotype. The rearrangement joins TRBV4-1 to TRBJ2-3, with 9 bases matching TRBD2. Germline V gene data show CDR1 as MGHRA and CDR2 as YSYEKL. The junction had 10 bases not matched to a gene; V was cut back by 2 bases and J by 4 bases. This CDR3 is 17 amino acids long. The CDR3 sequence is CASSQLLAGSFPDTQYF. In nucleotides, the CDR3 is TGCGCCAGCAGCCAACTCCTAGCGGGGAGCTTCCCAGATACGCAGTATTTT.

The table lists this clonotype with a few counts. The chain uses TRBV28 and TRBJ1-6, with 7 bases identical to TRBD1. The CDR3 contains 16 residues. V dropped 4 bases and J dropped 8; count of bases not matched to a gene: 11. Germline CDR1 and CDR2: MDHEN and SYDVKM. This CDR3 reads CASSSAGTEPDSPLHF. The CDR3 DNA follows: TGTGCCAGCAGTTCCGCCGGGACAGAACCTGATTCACCCCTCCACTTT.

This clonotype appeared many times. The chain employs TRBV5-1 and TRBJ2-1; 10 nucleotides agree with TRBD2. The CDR3 loop spans 16 amino acids. Germline loops: CDR1 SGHRS, CDR2 YFSETQ. V shed 3 bases and J 3 bases; nucleotides not matched to a gene: 6. CDR3 DNA: TGCGCCAGCAGCTCGAGGACTAGCGGAGACTACAATGAGCAGTTCTTC. Amino acid sequence: CASSSRTSGDYNEQFF.

This clonotype has a handful of counts. The chain has TRBV25-1 and TRBJ1-6, with D tentatively TRBD1 (5 bases). Per the germline V gene, CDR1 is MGHDK and CDR2 is SYGVNS. CDR3 length equals 15 residues. Between the trimmed V and J ends, which lost 1 base and 6 bases, there was a span of 10 bases. In DNA form, the CDR3 reads TGTGCCAGCAGTGAATCCGGGCAGGGTAATTCACCCCTCCACTTT. This encodes CASSESGQGNSPLHF.

This clonotype was observed a handful of times. The V and J genes are TRBV7-2 and TRBJ1-1; D ambiguous. V dropped 5 bases and J dropped 2 bases, with 9 bases sitting between them. The germline CDR1 and CDR2 sequences are SGHTA and FQGNSA. The CDR3 is 13 amino acids. CDR3 nucleotides: TGTGCCAGCAGCCTGAGCTATAACACTGAAGCTTTCTTT. As protein: CASSLSYNTEAFF.

The rearrangement joins TRBV29-1 to TRBJ2-1; D may be TRBD1 or TRBD2 (5 bases each). Trimming removed 3 bases from V and 6 bases from J, with 15 bases in between. CDR3 size: 14 residues. The germline CDR1 and CDR2 sequences are SQVTM and ANQGSEA. The CDR3 region is CSVDGTDLSNEQFF. DNA for the CDR3: TGCAGCGTTGATGGGACCGACTTGTCCAATGAGCAGTTCTTC.

This clonotype was detected only a few times. V and J are TRBV7-8 and TRBJ2-7, with 7 bases aligning to TRBD2. The V gene's germline CDR1 is SGHVS and CDR2 FQNEAQ. This CDR3 has 15 amino acids. The trim removed 1 base at V and 3 bases at J, leaving 6 bases unmatched. CDR3 nucleotides: TGTGCCAGCAGCTTAGACCGTGGGGGGGGCTACGAGCAGTACGTC. It is translated as CASSLDRGGGYEQYV.

Judged by abundance, this clonotype is medium-sized (0.01 to 0.1%). This chain joins TRBV6-2 or TRBV6-3 and TRBJ2-2; weak D call: TRBD1 (5 bases). CDR1 and CDR2 from the germline V gene are MNHEY and SVGEGT. The CDR3 is 17 residues long. V dropped 7 bases and J dropped 4 bases, with 22 bases sitting between them. This chain's CDR3 is CASIKSRRVGRTGELFF. The CDR3 DNA follows: TGTGCCAGCATCAAAAGCCGCCGGGTGGGGCGCACCGGGGAGCTGTTTTTT.

The chain couples TRBV6-4 to TRBJ2-7; D might be TRBD1 (6 bases). The CDR3 loop spans 11 amino acids. The V and J ends lost 8 bases and 6 bases respectively, with 11 bases between them. From germline, CDR1 is MRHNA and CDR2 SNTAGT. CDR3 sequence (DNA): TGTGCCAGCGAAACAGGGCTCGAGCAGTACGTC. Translation gives CASETGLEQYV.

This chain uses TRBV6-5 with TRBJ2-1; D tentatively reads TRBD1 or TRBD2 (7 bases each). Per germline, CDR1 MNHEY and CDR2 SVGAGI. Trimming cost V 6 bases and J 9 bases, with 18 bases left between them. The CDR3 loop spans 14 amino acids. In DNA, the CDR3 is TGTGCCAGCAGCCCAGGGGGGGGGCCGGTTGAGCAGTTCTTC. Amino acids: CASSPGGGPVEQFF.

This clonotype occurred a few times. The V gene is TRBV7-8, the J gene TRBJ2-3, with D perhaps given as TRBD1 or TRBD2 (7 bases each). Germline assignment: CDR1 SGHVS and CDR2 FQNEAQ. V was trimmed by 5 bases and J by 3 bases, leaving 21 bases between them. This CDR3 spans 17 amino acids. The CDR3 is CASSMPRQGGGTDTQYF. In DNA, the CDR3 is TGTGCCAGCAGCATGCCGCGACAGGGAGGGGGAACAGATACGCAGTATTTT.

The gene calls are TRBV29-1 and TRBJ1-2, with a weak D call TRBD1 (5 bases). This CDR3 comprises 15 residues. V was shortened by 4 bases and J by 4 bases, with 19 bases between the two germline ends. The V gene's germline CDR1 is SQVTM and CDR2 ANQGSEA. CDR3 sequence (DNA): TGCAGCGTTGCTCCACAGGCCCTCGTACTCTATGGCTACACCTTC. This encodes CSVAPQALVLYGYTF.

In this sample, this clonotype turned up a few times. The chain combines TRBV7-2 with TRBJ1-2; unclear D gene. V dropped 5 bases and J dropped 2 bases, with 15 bases sitting between them. Looked up from germline, CDR1 is SGHTA and CDR2 is FQGNSA. The CDR3 runs to 15 residues. This chain's CDR3 is CASSRGMGTNYGYTF. The CDR3 region has the DNA TGTGCCAGCAGCCGTGGTATGGGCACCAACTATGGCTACACCTTC. Using reference TRBV7-2 and TRBJ1-2 for the parts outside the CDR3, the full variable domain is GAGVSQSPSNKVTEKGKDVELRCDPISGHTALYWYRQSLGQGLEFLIYFQGNSAPDKSGLPSDRFSAERTGGSVSTLTIQRTQQEDSAVYLCASSRGMGTNYGYTFGSGTRLTVV.

CDR3 amino acids: CASSPERTANTGELFF. The CDR3 DNA reads TGTGCCAGCTCACCAGAGCGGACGGCGAACACCGGGGAGCTGTTTTTT. The chain has TRBV18 and TRBJ2-2; TRBD2 is a possible D gene (5 bases). Germline CDR1 and CDR2: KGHSH and LQKENI. V was trimmed by 2 bases and J by 0 bases, leaving 10 bases between them. This CDR3 has 16 amino acids. Combining the CDR3 with reference TRBV18 and TRBJ2-2 gives the whole variable domain NAGVMQNPRHLVRRRGQEARLRCSPMKGHSHVYWYRQLPEEGLKFMVYLQKENIIDESGMPKERFSAEFPKEGPSILRIQQVVRGDSAAYFCASSPERTANTGELFFGEGSRLTVL.

This clonotype was seen repeatedly, ten times or more. The chain links TRBV7-2 to TRBJ2-2; maybe TRBD2 (6 bases). The CDR3 contains 14 residues. Germline V gene lookup returns CDR1 SGHTA and CDR2 FQGNSA. Trimming cost V 2 bases and J 7 bases, with 11 bases left between them. CDR3 DNA sequence: TGTGCCAGCAGCTTATGGGGAGGAGACGGGGAGCTGTTTTTT. Its translation is CASSLWGGDGELFF. Filled out from reference TRBV7-2 and TRBJ2-2, the complete variable domain reads GAGVSQSPSNKVTEKGKDVELRCDPISGHTALYWYRQSLGQGLEFLIYFQGNSAPDKSGLPSDRFSAERTGGSVSTLTIQRTQQEDSAVYLCASSLWGGDGELFFGEGSRLTVL.

This clonotype was recorded a few times. The V gene is TRBV9, the J gene TRBJ1-6; D call uncertain. The CDR3 length is 16 residues. Germline V gene data show CDR1 as SGDLS and CDR2 as YYNGEE. Deletions cut 0 bases from V and 0 bases from J, with 7 bases between. The CDR3 DNA reads TGTGCCAGCAGCGTAGAAGGAAGCTCCTATAATTCACCCCTCCACTTT. This gives the protein CASSVEGSSYNSPLHF.

In this sample, this clonotype turned up many times. The V gene is TRBV19, the J gene TRBJ1-2; D gene ambiguous. CDR1 and CDR2 (germline): LNHDA, SQIVND (reference sequence). This CDR3 spans 13 amino acids. The germline V and J ends were trimmed by 7 bases and 2 bases, with 11 bases remaining between them. CDR3 sequence (DNA): TGTGCCAGTAAATCCTGGCAGAACTATGGCTACACCTTC. It translates to CASKSWQNYGYTF.

V gene TRBV12-3 or TRBV12-4 combines with J gene TRBJ1-1; D may be TRBD1 (6 bases). V lost 3 bases, J lost 6 bases, and 14 bases lay in between. There are 14 residues in the CDR3. The CDR3 protein is CASSLGAGGAEAFF. In DNA form, the CDR3 reads TGTGCCAGCAGTTTGGGGGCCGGGGGCGCTGAAGCTTTCTTT.

This clonotype was picked up a small number of times. The chain combines TRBV12-3 or TRBV12-4 with TRBJ1-2; D remains ambiguous. The germline V and J ends were trimmed by 2 bases and 0 bases, with 10 bases remaining between them. The CDR3 is 15 residues long. CDR3 protein: CASSLSQTTNYGYTF. The CDR3 region has the DNA TGTGCCAGCAGTTTATCCCAGACGACTAACTATGGCTACACCTTC.

This clonotype was found a few times. The rearrangement joins TRBV27 to TRBJ1-3; TRBD1 matches 9 bases. CDR1 and CDR2 from the germline V gene are MNHEY and SMNVEV (reference sequence). Trimming cost V 6 bases and J 0 bases; bases outside gene matches: 0. CDR3 length: 14 residues. The CDR3 nucleotides read TGTGCCAGCAGGACAGGGGGCTCTGGAAACACCATATATTTT. Encoded protein: CASRTGGSGNTIYF.

In nucleotides, the CDR3 is TGTGCCAGCAGCCCATTTAGCGGGGGCGCCTACAATGAGCAGTTCTTC. Amino acid sequence: CASSPFSGGAYNEQFF. V gene TRBV7-9 combines with J gene TRBJ2-1; TRBD2 matches 9 bases. Germline CDR1 reads SEHNR; CDR2 reads FQNEAQ (reference sequence). V was pared by 5 bases and J by 2 bases, with 7 bases of the junction left unmatched. The CDR3 spans 16 residues.

The J gene is TRBJ2-3, the V gene TRBV7-6, with 9 bases identical to TRBD1. Germline V gives CDR1 SGHVS, CDR2 FNYEAQ. J lost 4 bases, V lost 3 bases, and 5 bases had no gene match. This CDR3 comprises 15 residues. CDR3 nucleotides: TGTGCCAGCAGCTTGACAGGGGGACAAGCAGATACGCAGTATTTT. Amino acids: CASSLTGGQADTQYF.